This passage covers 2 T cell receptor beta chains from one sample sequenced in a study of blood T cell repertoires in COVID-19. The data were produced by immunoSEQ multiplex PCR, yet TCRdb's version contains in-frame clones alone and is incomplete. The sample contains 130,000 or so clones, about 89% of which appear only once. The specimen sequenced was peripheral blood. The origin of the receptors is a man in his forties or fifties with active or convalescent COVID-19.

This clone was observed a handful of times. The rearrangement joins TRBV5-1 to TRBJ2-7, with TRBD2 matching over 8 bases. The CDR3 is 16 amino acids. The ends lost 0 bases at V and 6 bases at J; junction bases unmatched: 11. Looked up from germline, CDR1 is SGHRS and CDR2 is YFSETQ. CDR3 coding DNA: TGCGCCAGCAGCTTGGAGGGACTAGACGAAATCAGCGAGCAGTACTTC. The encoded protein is CASSLEGLDEISEQYF.

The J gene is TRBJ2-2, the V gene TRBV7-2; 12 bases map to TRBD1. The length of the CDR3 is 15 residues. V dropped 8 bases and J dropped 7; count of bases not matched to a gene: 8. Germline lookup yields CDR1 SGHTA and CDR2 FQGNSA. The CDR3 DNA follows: TGTGCCAGCGGAAGGGACAGGGGGCGTTACGGGGAGCTGTTTTTT. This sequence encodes CASGRDRGRYGELFF.